The sequence of this T cell receptor beta chain was determined in a study of vaccination effects on CD4 cells after COVID-19. Study in general: After the second dose, samples were taken at median day 72. General study results and limits: At late timepoints after vaccination, vaccine- and infection-induced clones shrank markedly.

This clone has more than one count but fewer than ten. The antigen remains unidentified. The data were produced by immunoSEQ multiplex PCR, yet TCRdb's version contains in-frame clones alone and is incomplete. The table has about 38,000 clones, approximately 84% seen once. Within the ViraFEST assay, antigen-specific CD4+ T cells underwent expansion with viral peptide pools prior to sequencing. After roughly ten days in culture, the CD4+ T cells were isolated. Each participant received a vaccine that was either BNT162b2 or mRNA-1273, given as two doses. The culture medium for 2 million or so PBMC per well included around 10 IU/ml IL-2 and 8.5 to 10 ug/ml peptides. Both day 3 and day 7 saw half the medium replaced with IL-2 medium. Material: CD4+ T cells from PBMCs cultured with HCoV-NL63 spike peptides, obtained after COVID-19 vaccination. This receptor was taken from a human donor who received a COVID-19 vaccine. Some clones in this sample may be carry-over from other donors' samples.

CDR3 nucleotide sequence: TGTGCCAGCAGTTACGGAGCAACTAATGAAAAACTGTTTTTT. Translation: CASSYGATNEKLFF. This chain connects TRBV6-6 to TRBJ1-4; D gene uncertain. The CDR3 extends over 14 amino acids. The germline V and J ends were trimmed by 2 bases and 0 bases, with 4 bases remaining between them. Germline V CDR1 and CDR2: MNHNY, SVGAGI (reference sequence).